The 8 T cell receptor beta chains given below trace back to one sample, sequenced in a study of cytomegalovirus exposure and HLA in healthy donors. The method was immunoSEQ multiplex PCR; TCRdb's version includes in-frame clones alone and lacks a portion of them. The data hold some 140,000 clones, with approximately 85% observed a single time. Source material: PBMCs. The receptors originated from a woman in her 30s in good health and CMV-seronegative.

The J gene is TRBJ1-1, the V gene TRBV6-1, with no clear D. V lost 6 bases to trimming and J lost 5 bases, with 13 bases between them. CDR1 and CDR2 from the germline V gene are MNHNS and SASEGT. The CDR3 extends over 13 amino acids. The CDR3 region is CASRSTESTEAFF. CDR3 sequence (DNA): TGTGCCAGCAGATCTACAGAGTCTACTGAAGCTTTCTTT.

The rearrangement links TRBV6-5 to TRBJ1-1, with 7 bases lining up with TRBD1. The CDR3 runs 15 residues. The V segment lost 6 bases and the J segment 8 bases; nucleotides outside the gene matches: 15. Germline loops: CDR1 MNHEY, CDR2 SVGAGI. CDR3 sequence: CASSRSIPGGREAFF. DNA for the CDR3: TGTGCCAGCAGCCGGTCAATCCCAGGGGGAAGGGAAGCTTTCTTT.

The rearrangement joins TRBV15 to TRBJ1-5, with TRBD1 identical over 7 bases. Trimming removed 1 base from V and 5 bases from J; junction bases left unmatched: 8. Germline lookup yields CDR1 LNHNV and CDR2 YYDKDF (reference sequence). The CDR3 spans 16 residues. CDR3 nucleotide sequence: TGTGCCACCAGCAGAGGGGGGACAGAGGGGGATCAGCCCCAGCATTTT. It specifies CATSRGGTEGDQPQHF.

The chain couples TRBV19 to TRBJ1-5; 8 nucleotides match TRBD1. The CDR3 runs 18 residues. The V and J ends lost 2 bases and 0 bases, in that order; junction bases with no gene match: 9. Germline V gene sequence: CDR1 LNHDA, CDR2 SQIVND (reference sequence). CDR3 residues: CASSIQAGGPNSNQPQHF. The CDR3 region has the DNA TGTGCCAGTAGTATACAGGCAGGGGGCCCTAATAGCAATCAGCCCCAGCATTTT.

The chain is built from TRBV7-2 and TRBJ1-1; D is possibly TRBD1 (6 bases). Trimming stripped 2 bases from V and 1 base from J, with 11 bases between. The CDR3 runs to 15 residues. Germline V gene data show CDR1 as SGHTA and CDR2 as FQGNSA. The CDR3 region is CASSLRGQTNTEAFF. CDR3 DNA sequence: TGTGCCAGCAGCTTAAGAGGACAGACGAACACTGAAGCTTTCTTT.

The V gene is TRBV6-5, the J gene TRBJ1-2; 8 bases align to TRBD1. V shed 6 bases, J shed 8 bases, and the junction held 8 bases outside the gene matches. The CDR3 covers 13 residues. Germline V lookup: CDR1 MNHEY, CDR2 SVGAGI. CDR3 DNA: TGTGCCAGCAGGGACAGGGTGGCGGTGGGCTACACCTTC. Encoded protein: CASRDRVAVGYTF.

V and J are TRBV15 and TRBJ1-1; a possible D gene is TRBD1 (6 bases). The CDR3 runs to 16 residues. CDR1 is LNHNV and CDR2 is YYDKDF in the germline V gene (reference sequence). V gave up 0 bases and J gave up 9 bases, with 20 bases separating them. The CDR3 DNA follows: TGTGCCACCAGCAGAGACGGGGCAGGGGTACATTCCAAAGCTTTCTTT. Encoded protein: CATSRDGAGVHSKAFF.

The chain recombines TRBV15 with TRBJ2-7; 7 nucleotides align to TRBD2. V was clipped by 4 bases and J by 7 bases; unmatched bases: 7. The germline CDR1 and CDR2 sequences are LNHNV and YYDKDF (reference sequence). This CDR3 is built from 13 residues. In DNA form, the CDR3 reads TGTGCCACCAGCACCCAGGGAGGGAGGGAGCAGTACTTC. Translation gives CATSTQGGREQYF.